This T cell receptor beta chain was sequenced in a study of a mutant IDH1 vaccine in newly diagnosed glioma. Turning to the study itself: Patients received eight vaccinations in weeks 1, 3, 5, 7, 11, 15, 19, 23. Before enrollment, patients got radiotherapy alone, temozolomide alone, or mostly the combination.

From germline, CDR1 is SEHNR and CDR2 FQNEAQ (reference sequence). CDR3 size: 16 residues. V was clipped by 0 bases and J by 1 base, with 10 bases between them. Comments on this clone: Its antigen remains unidentified.

Indicated time point: week 11, during vaccination. A 20-mer mutant IDH1 peptide at 300 ug was injected subcutaneously with topical imiquimod. The table came from immunoSEQ multiplex PCR; TCRdb's copy has only in-frame clones and leaves some out. The table lists some 120,000 clones, roughly 78% of them singletons. The sequenced sample was PBMCs, obtained from a glioma patient whose treatment included an IDH1 peptide vaccine. This clonotype originated in a man between 40 and 49 years old with glioma. The chain links TRBV7-9 to TRBJ2-1; no definite D call. The CDR3 reads CASSLAAGGSYNEQFF. In nucleotides, the CDR3 is TGTGCCAGCAGCTTAGCGGCTGGCGGTTCCTACAATGAGCAGTTCTTC.